The subject of this entry is one T cell receptor beta chain. The entry originates in a study of shared clonotypes between healthy human individuals. V was clipped by 5 bases and J by 0 bases, with 5 bases between them. The length of the CDR3 is 13 residues. From germline, CDR1 is MNHEY and CDR2 SVGAGI. Original processing notes: Junction-only sequences without quality scores came from ImmunoSEQ, so filtering differed. Some clones are missing from TCRdb's copy, which holds only in-frame ones; the method was immunoSEQ multiplex PCR. V, J and clone size were drawn from that table, and D and trimming were deduced from the DNA. Among 950,000 to 1,100,000 clones listed, about 80% were seen once.

Specimen: memory CD4+ T cells sorted from blood. The subset denotes: CD45RA-negative fraction. The V call is TRBV6-5, the J call TRBJ1-5; no firm D call. This receptor was obtained from a man aged 18 to 29 in good health. The CDR3 DNA sequence: TGTGCCAGCAGTAGAAATAGCAATCAGCCCCAGCATTTT. Translating it yields CASSRNSNQPQHF.